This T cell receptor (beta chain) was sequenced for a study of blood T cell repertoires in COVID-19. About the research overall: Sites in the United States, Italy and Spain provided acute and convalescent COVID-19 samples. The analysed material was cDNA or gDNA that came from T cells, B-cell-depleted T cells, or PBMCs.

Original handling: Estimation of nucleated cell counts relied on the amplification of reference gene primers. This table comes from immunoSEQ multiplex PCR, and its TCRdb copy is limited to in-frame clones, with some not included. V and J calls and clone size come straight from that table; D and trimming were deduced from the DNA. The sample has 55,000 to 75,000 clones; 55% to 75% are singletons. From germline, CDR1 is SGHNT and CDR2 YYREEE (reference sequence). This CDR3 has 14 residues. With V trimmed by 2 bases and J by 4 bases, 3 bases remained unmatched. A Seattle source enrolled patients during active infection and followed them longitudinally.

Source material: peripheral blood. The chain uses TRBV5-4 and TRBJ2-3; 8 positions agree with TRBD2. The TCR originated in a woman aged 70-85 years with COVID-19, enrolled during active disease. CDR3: CASSFWTSPDTQYF. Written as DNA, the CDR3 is TGTGCCAGCAGCTTCTGGACTAGCCCAGATACGCAGTATTTT.